The next 31 T cell receptor beta chains were all read from a single sample in a study of shared clonotypes between healthy human individuals. The table came from immunoSEQ multiplex PCR; TCRdb's copy has only in-frame clones and leaves some out. Among hundreds of thousands of clones listed, approximately 79% were seen once. Sequencing used memory CD4+ T cells sorted from blood. Subset denoted: CD45RA-negative fraction. The source is a woman aged 25 to 39 in good health.

The chain uses TRBV7-9 and TRBJ1-3; 9 bases are shared with TRBD1. Per the germline V gene, CDR1 is SEHNR and CDR2 is FQNEAQ (reference sequence). The CDR3 is made up of 16 amino acids. The V and J ends lost 1 base and 2 bases, in that order; junction bases with no gene match: 3. As DNA, the CDR3 is TGTGCCAGCAGCTTAGTCGGACAGGGGCCTGGAAACACCATATATTTT. This encodes CASSLVGQGPGNTIYF.

This clone was observed a single time. V is TRBV7-9 and J is TRBJ2-7, with 10 bases aligning to TRBD2. The J segment lost 2 bases and the V segment lost 0 bases, leaving 13 bases of the junction unmatched. The CDR3 is 19 residues long. Germline V CDR1 and CDR2: SEHNR, FQNEAQ (reference sequence). CDR3 nucleotide sequence: TGTGCCAGCAGCTTAGCGCCAGGTAGCGGGAGGCCGAACCCCTACGAGCAGTACTTC. Protein product: CASSLAPGSGRPNPYEQYF.

This clone was counted only a few times. The chain is built from TRBV6-1 and TRBJ1-2, with D unclear. Trimming took 0 bases from V and 0 from J, leaving 5 bases between them. The CDR3 has 14 amino acids. The germline CDR1 and CDR2 sequences are MNHNS and SASEGT. The CDR3 loop reads CASSEAVANYGYTF. The CDR3 DNA sequence: TGTGCCAGCAGTGAAGCAGTTGCTAACTATGGCTACACCTTC.

The rearrangement joins TRBV28 to TRBJ1-5; TRBD1 is a possible D gene (5 bases). The CDR3 is made up of 16 amino acids. Germline V lookup: CDR1 MDHEN, CDR2 SYDVKM. V was pared by 3 bases and J by 1 base, with 13 bases between. CDR3 nucleotides: TGTGCCAGCAGTTTGTCTACGGGGACGAGCAATCAGCCCCAGCATTTT. Residues: CASSLSTGTSNQPQHF.

The gene calls are TRBV2 and TRBJ1-2, with D maybe TRBD1 (6 bases). This CDR3 is 16 amino acids long. Trimming removed 0 bases at V and 2 bases at J, with 13 bases between. Germline V gene data show CDR1 as SNHLY and CDR2 as FYNNEI. CDR3 nucleotides: TGTGCCAGCAGTGAAGCCCCGGGAGGGGGGAACTATGGCTACACCTTC. Translated, it gives CASSEAPGGGNYGYTF.

This clone was picked up one time. The genes are TRBV19 and TRBJ1-1; no firm D call. Germline CDR1 reads LNHDA; CDR2 reads SQIVND (reference sequence). V gave up 7 bases and J gave up 2 bases, with 14 bases separating them. This CDR3 is 14 amino acids long. DNA of the CDR3: TGTGCCAGTAAGGTCGTCACTAGAAACACTGAAGCTTTCTTT. Amino acids: CASKVVTRNTEAFF.

This chain links TRBV28 with TRBJ2-5; D is unresolved. This CDR3 is built from 12 residues. Germline V gene data show CDR1 as MDHEN and CDR2 as SYDVKM. The V end lost 6 bases, the J end lost 9 bases, and 14 bases lay between the germline ends. CDR3 protein: CASSPNVWSQYF. In DNA form, the CDR3 reads TGTGCCAGCAGCCCTAACGTGTGGTCCCAGTACTTC.

This clone came up once. The chain couples TRBV19 to TRBJ2-7; weak D call: TRBD1 (6 bases). This CDR3 region has 13 residues. CDR1 is LNHDA, CDR2 SQIVND, per germline (reference sequence). Trimming cost V 3 bases and J 1 base, with 7 bases left between them. CDR3 DNA sequence: TGTGCCAGTAGTATGGACAGATCCTACGAGCAGTACTTC. Translating it yields CASSMDRSYEQYF.

The rearrangement links TRBV5-1 to TRBJ2-2; possible D gene TRBD2, 5 bases. Germline CDR1 SGHRS, CDR2 YFSETQ. CDR3 length: 15 amino acids. V lost 0 bases and J 6 bases, leaving 12 bases between the germline ends. The CDR3 DNA reads TGCGCCAGCAGCTTGGCCGCGACTATTTCCGGGGAGCTGTTTTTT. It yields the protein CASSLAATISGELFF. The full variable domain, in which reference TRBV5-1 and TRBJ2-2 provide the parts outside the CDR3, is KAGVTQTPRYLIKTRGQQVTLSCSPISGHRSVSWYQQTPGQGLQFLFEYFSETQRNKGNFPGRFSGRQFSNSRSEMNVSTLELGDSALYLCASSLAATISGELFFGEGSRLTVL.

The chain couples TRBV19 to TRBJ2-5; D possibly matches TRBD1 or TRBD2 (5 bases each). V was pared by 5 bases and J by 0 bases, with 13 bases between. CDR3 length: 15 amino acids. CDR1 and CDR2 from the germline V gene are LNHDA and SQIVND (reference sequence). The CDR3 reads CASSARQRYQETQYF. The CDR3 region has the DNA TGTGCCAGTAGTGCGAGACAGCGGTACCAAGAGACCCAGTACTTC.

The chain links TRBV7-9 to TRBJ2-3; a possible D gene is TRBD2 (5 bases). The V end was cut by 6 bases, the J end by 0 bases, with 10 bases between. CDR1 SEHNR and CDR2 FQNEAQ come from the germline V gene (reference sequence). There are 14 residues in the CDR3. In DNA, the CDR3 is TGTGCCAGCAGACCAGACTATAGCACAGATACGCAGTATTTT. Translation: CASRPDYSTDTQYF.

This rearrangement joins TRBV7-3 to TRBJ2-2; D may be TRBD1 or TRBD2 (5 bases each). The germline V gene has CDR1 SGHTA and CDR2 FQGTGA. Deletions cut 2 bases from V and 6 bases from J, with 10 bases between. The CDR3 contains 14 residues. The CDR3 DNA sequence: TGTGCCAGCAGCTTAGGGACCGGGCCCGGGGAGCTGTTTTTT. Its translation: CASSLGTGPGELFF.

V and J are TRBV2 and TRBJ1-2; D uncertain. The germline CDR1 and CDR2 sequences are SNHLY and FYNNEI. The V and J ends lost 11 bases and 8 bases respectively, with 6 bases between them. The CDR3 runs to 8 residues. The CDR3 spells CAVGGYTF. CDR3 nucleotides: TGTGCCGTAGGAGGCTACACCTTC.

Of note for this clone: The sample carries other DNA sequences with the same CDR3. The chain is built from TRBV5-1 and TRBJ2-5; D possibly matches TRBD1 or TRBD2 (5 bases each). Germline V lookup: CDR1 SGHRS, CDR2 YFSETQ. This CDR3 is built from 14 residues. Trimming stripped 4 bases from V and 5 bases from J, with 15 bases between. Here the CDR3 reads CASSLGTSGETQYF. The CDR3 DNA sequence: TGCGCCAGCAGCCTCGGGACCTCGGGGGAGACCCAGTACTTC.

This chain links TRBV7-8 with TRBJ2-7; 7 bases line up with TRBD2. Germline CDR1 and CDR2: SGHVS and FQNEAQ. V lost 1 base to trimming and J lost 6 bases; unmatched junction nucleotides: 6. The CDR3 spans 14 residues. The CDR3 region is CASSLVGTTLEQYF. As DNA, the CDR3 is TGTGCCAGCAGCTTAGTTGGGACTACGCTCGAGCAGTACTTC. Based on the CDR3 plus reference TRBV7-8 and TRBJ2-7, the full variable domain is GAGVSQSPRYKVAKRGQDVALRCDPISGHVSLFWYQQALGQGPEFLTYFQNEAQLDKSGLPSDRFFAERPEGSVSTLKIQRTQQEDSAVYLCASSLVGTTLEQYFGPGTRLTVT.

Note on this clone: A read error is possible here, since a much larger clone lies one base away. In the same sample, other DNA sequences code for this CDR3. The chain recombines TRBV2 with TRBJ1-2; D possibly corresponds to TRBD1 (6 bases). V was pared by 3 bases and J by 1 base, with 9 bases between. The germline V gene encodes CDR1 SNHLY and CDR2 FYNNEI. The CDR3 contains 14 residues. The CDR3 DNA reads as TGTGCCAGCAGTGACAGGGGCAATAACTATGGCTACACCTTC. Translation: CASSDRGNNYGYTF.

This clone has more than one count but fewer than ten. This sequence joins TRBV18 and TRBJ1-1, with 8 positions matching TRBD1. This CDR3 is 14 amino acids long. The V segment lost 5 bases and the J segment 2 bases; nucleotides outside the gene matches: 4. The V gene's germline CDR1 is KGHSH and CDR2 LQKENI. The CDR3 is CASSGGQGNTEAFF. The CDR3 region has the DNA TGTGCCAGCTCAGGTGGACAGGGTAACACTGAAGCTTTCTTT. Full variable domain (remainder filled in from reference TRBV18 and TRBJ1-1): NAGVMQNPRHLVRRRGQEARLRCSPMKGHSHVYWYRQLPEEGLKFMVYLQKENIIDESGMPKERFSAEFPKEGPSILRIQQVVRGDSAAYFCASSGGQGNTEAFFGQGTRLTVV.

The chain has TRBV6-1 and TRBJ2-5, with TRBD2 as a possible D gene (5 bases). V was trimmed by 1 base and J by 6 bases, leaving 9 bases between them. Looked up from germline, CDR1 is MNHNS and CDR2 is SASEGT. The CDR3 has 13 amino acids. CDR3 nucleotides: TGTGCCAGCAGTGAAGGAGGGATGAAGACCCAGTACTTC. Translated: CASSEGGMKTQYF.

V is TRBV5-4 and J is TRBJ2-2; the D gene is possibly TRBD2 (6 bases). Trimming removed 3 bases at V and 9 bases at J, with 15 bases between. Germline V CDR1 and CDR2: SGHNT, YYREEE (reference sequence). The CDR3 is 14 amino acids. The CDR3 sequence: CASSSRLEFRELFF. The DNA for the CDR3 is TGTGCCAGCAGCTCCCGACTAGAATTCCGGGAGCTGTTTTTT.

V gene TRBV27 combines with J gene TRBJ2-3, with 11 bases matching TRBD2. V shed 6 bases and J 5 bases; nucleotides not matched to a gene: 10. The CDR3 loop spans 16 amino acids. Germline V gene data show CDR1 as MNHEY and CDR2 as SMNVEV (reference sequence). DNA for the CDR3: TGTGCCAGCAGACGTGCGACTAGCGGGATCTTAGATACGCAGTATTTT. Translation gives CASRRATSGILDTQYF.

This rearrangement joins TRBV7-9 to TRBJ1-4, with 8 bases fitting TRBD1. This CDR3 contains 14 residues. Germline lookup yields CDR1 SEHNR and CDR2 FQNEAQ (reference sequence). V lost 4 bases to trimming and J lost 5 bases; unmatched junction nucleotides: 3. CDR3 loop: CASSSDRVNEKLFF. The CDR3 nucleotides read TGTGCCAGCAGCTCGGACAGGGTCAATGAAAAACTGTTTTTT.

The chain combines TRBV6-1 with TRBJ1-5, with D unresolved. Germline V gives CDR1 MNHNS, CDR2 SASEGT. CDR3 length: 12 residues. Deletions cut 7 bases from V and 5 bases from J, with 9 bases between. DNA of the CDR3: TGTGCCAGCATCGGGGATCATCAGCCCCAGCATTTT. Its translation is CASIGDHQPQHF.

The genes are TRBV10-3 and TRBJ2-5; no definite D call. Trimming left V 6 bases short and J 0 bases short, with 8 bases between. The CDR3 is 13 residues long. The germline V gene has CDR1 ENHRY and CDR2 SYGVKD. The CDR3 DNA is TGTGCCATCAGCTTGGGAAACCAAGAGACCCAGTACTTC. It yields the protein CAISLGNQETQYF.

The rearrangement joins TRBV5-6 to TRBJ2-7, with TRBD2 matching 11 bases. Per the germline V gene, CDR1 is SGHDT and CDR2 is YYEEEE. The V and J ends lost 3 bases and 3 bases, in that order; junction bases with no gene match: 2. The CDR3 loop spans 14 amino acids. CDR3 in DNA: TGTGCCAGCAGCTACGGGACTAGCGGCTACGAGCAGTACTTC. This gives the protein CASSYGTSGYEQYF.

The V and J genes are TRBV28 and TRBJ2-7, with 7 bases identical to TRBD1. This CDR3 has 14 residues. V gave up 5 bases and J gave up 3 bases; unmatched junction bases: 7. Germline CDR1 and CDR2: MDHEN and SYDVKM. The CDR3 reads CASSTPGQRYEQYF. DNA of the CDR3: TGTGCCAGCAGTACCCCGGGACAGCGCTACGAGCAGTACTTC.

The chain combines TRBV18 with TRBJ2-7, with unresolved D. Trimming shortened V by 2 bases and J by 3 bases, and 8 bases separated the two germline ends. Germline CDR1 KGHSH, CDR2 LQKENI. This CDR3 comprises 13 residues. The chain's CDR3 is CASSPAEIYEQYF. The CDR3 DNA sequence: TGTGCCAGCTCACCAGCCGAGATCTACGAGCAGTACTTC.

The gene calls are TRBV7-6 and TRBJ2-7, with 7 positions matching TRBD2. V lost 6 bases and J lost 7; bases outside the gene matches: 12. The length of the CDR3 is 14 residues. Germline assignment: CDR1 SGHVS and CDR2 FNYEAQ. This CDR3 reads CASSPGAGAGEQYF. CDR3 DNA: TGTGCCAGCAGTCCCGGGGCGGGAGCGGGGGAGCAGTACTTC. Variable domain in full (rest from reference TRBV7-6 and TRBJ2-7): GAGVSQSPRYKVTKRGQDVALRCDPISGHVSLYWYRQALGQGPEFLTYFNYEAQQDKSGLPNDRFSAERPEGSISTLTIQRTEQRDSAMYRCASSPGAGAGEQYFGPGTRLTVT.

The rearrangement joins TRBV28 to TRBJ2-1, with TRBD2 identical over 8 bases. V was clipped by 4 bases and J by 2 bases; unmatched bases: 7. Germline V gene lookup returns CDR1 MDHEN and CDR2 SYDVKM. The CDR3 has 16 residues. Here the CDR3 DNA reads TGTGCCAGCAGTTCAATGAGCGGGGGTACCTACAATGAGCAGTTCTTC. This sequence encodes CASSSMSGGTYNEQFF.

This clone was detected only once. The gene calls are TRBV6-5 and TRBJ1-2; D uncertain. The CDR3 extends over 15 amino acids. Germline V CDR1 and CDR2: MNHEY, SVGAGI. The germline V and J ends were trimmed by 2 bases and 3 bases, with 13 bases remaining between them. The CDR3 is CASSYRASSHYGYTF. CDR3 nucleotide sequence: TGTGCCAGCAGTTACCGGGCCAGCTCGCACTATGGCTACACCTTC.

As for this clone: In the same sample, other DNA sequences code for this CDR3. The chain carries TRBV18 and TRBJ2-7; D gene unclear. Germline V gene lookup returns CDR1 KGHSH and CDR2 LQKENI. This CDR3 region has 14 residues. Trimming took off 0 bases at V and 0 bases at J, with 6 bases between the two ends. This chain's CDR3 is CASSPPSGSYEQYF. Written as DNA, the CDR3 is TGTGCCAGCTCACCACCGTCAGGCTCCTACGAGCAGTACTTC.

J is TRBJ2-1 and V is TRBV18, with 15 bases fitting TRBD2. With 6 bases clipped from V and 7 bases from J, the junction kept 10 bases outside the gene matches. The germline V gene has CDR1 KGHSH and CDR2 LQKENI. The CDR3 contains 17 residues. The CDR3 nucleotides are TGTGCCAGCTCCCTTTGGACTAGCGGGAGGGGTGATAATGAGCAGTTCTTC. Its translation is CASSLWTSGRGDNEQFF.